Reported below is one TCR beta chain. This record comes from a study of immune evolution from preneoplasia to lung adenocarcinoma. The method was immunoSEQ multiplex PCR; TCRdb's version includes in-frame clones alone and lacks a portion of them. This sample has tens of thousands of clones, with approximately 71% found just once. Germline V CDR1 and CDR2: SGHVS, FNYEAQ. CDR3 length: 13 residues. Trimming left V 5 bases short and J 4 bases short, with 11 bases between. The sample taken for sequencing was FFPE invasive lung adenocarcinoma tissue. This chain joins TRBV7-6 and TRBJ2-5; D might be TRBD1 (5 bases). The sequence was obtained from a person in their sixties with lung adenocarcinoma. CDR3 loop: CASSTRQTETQYF. The DNA for the CDR3 is TGTGCCAGCAGCACCCGACAGACAGAGACCCAGTACTTC.